Below, 9 T cell receptor beta chains from the same sample are listed, as sequenced in a study of regulatory T cells in long-lasting Graves disease. As to time point: persistent/refractory GD, antithyroid drugs over 5 years with positive TRAb. There was RNA extracted from PBMCs, and the TCR library was made from it. Arm-PCR of CDR3 regions and iRepertoire HTBI primers were used to build TCR beta libraries. From the multiplex PCR reads, TCRdb called clonotypes with MiXCR, one entry per CDR3 protein. The sample yields about 470,000 distinct CDR3 sequences, roughly 20% seen once. The material sequenced was peripheral blood mononuclear cells (PBMCs), taken when the disease was refractory, from a patient treated with antithyroid drugs. The receptors stem from a female donor with Graves disease.

For this clonotype: A much larger clone differs from this one at a single base, so this may be a read error. In DNA form, the CDR3 reads TGTGCCAGCAGCGGCACAGGGGGCGATGGCTACACCTTC. It is translated as CASSGTGGDGYTF. The chain uses TRBV2 and TRBJ1-2; 9 bases agree with TRBD1. Germline loops: CDR1 SNHLY, CDR2 FYNNEI. The CDR3 extends over 13 amino acids. Trimming at V came to 6 bases and at J to 6 bases, leaving 5 bases not matched to a gene.

The table lists this clonotype with a few counts. The V call is TRBV6-1, the J call TRBJ2-7, with 9 bases identical to TRBD2. The germline V gene has CDR1 MNHNS and CDR2 SASEGT. The CDR3 totals 15 residues. V dropped 5 bases and J dropped 5; count of bases not matched to a gene: 10. The CDR3 DNA follows: TGTGCCAGCAGTATAGCGGGAGTAGGGTCTAACGAGCAGTACTTC. It yields the protein CASSIAGVGSNEQYF.

This clonotype has ten or more counts. The genes are TRBV6-1 and TRBJ2-7; 9 bases fit TRBD2. CDR3 length: 15 amino acids. The V and J ends lost 5 bases and 3 bases, in that order; junction bases with no gene match: 8. Germline V gives CDR1 MNHNS, CDR2 SASEGT. CDR3 sequence (DNA): TGTGCCAGCAGTCGGGGACTAGCTTTCCGCTACGAGCAGTACTTC. It specifies CASSRGLAFRYEQYF.

This clonotype was observed at least ten times. V gene TRBV6-1 combines with J gene TRBJ1-6; D gene ambiguous. The germline V gene has CDR1 MNHNS and CDR2 SASEGT. Trimming took 1 base from V and 7 from J, leaving 5 bases between them. The CDR3 totals 13 residues. The DNA for the CDR3 is TGTGCCAGCAGTGAAGGGCTAAATTCACCCCTCCACTTT. As protein: CASSEGLNSPLHF.

This clonotype was found many times. V and J are TRBV29-1 and TRBJ2-7; D is perhaps TRBD2 (6 bases). V was clipped by 2 bases and J by 0 bases, with 8 bases between them. The CDR3 extends over 13 amino acids. Germline-derived CDR1 and CDR2 are SQVTM and ANQGSEA. CDR3 DNA sequence: TGCAGCGTTGAACGTAGCGGCTCCTACGAGCAGTACTTC. Amino acids: CSVERSGSYEQYF.

The rearrangement links TRBV20-1 to TRBJ2-7; a weak D match, TRBD1 (6 bases). V lost 6 bases, J lost 3 bases, and 12 bases lay in between. The CDR3 contains 12 residues. Germline V gene sequence: CDR1 DFQATT, CDR2 SNEGSKA (reference sequence). The CDR3 nucleotides read TGCAGTGCCGAAAAACAGGGCTACGAGCAGTACTTC. This gives the protein CSAEKQGYEQYF.

This clonotype was seen more than once but under ten times. The chain couples TRBV10-3 to TRBJ2-6, with a weak D call TRBD2 (5 bases). This CDR3 comprises 13 residues. The germline gives CDR1 ENHRY, CDR2 SYGVKD. Trimming cost V 10 bases and J 4 bases, with 11 bases left between them. The DNA for the CDR3 is TGTGCCACCGCGGAGGCGGGGGCCAACGTCCTGACTTTC. Translation gives CATAEAGANVLTF.

This clonotype was observed many times. This chain uses TRBV28 with TRBJ2-4; 9 positions agree with TRBD1. The CDR3 loop spans 16 amino acids. Looked up from germline, CDR1 is MDHEN and CDR2 is SYDVKM. Losses at the gene ends were 5 bases for V and 0 bases for J; bases not matched to a gene: 5. This CDR3 reads CASSITQGAAKNIQYF. As DNA, the CDR3 is TGTGCCAGCAGTATTACACAGGGGGCAGCCAAAAACATTCAGTACTTC.

In this sample, this clonotype turned up many times. V gene TRBV10-3 combines with J gene TRBJ2-2; the match to TRBD2 covers 8 bases. Trimming removed 5 bases from V and 5 bases from J; junction bases left unmatched: 7. This CDR3 contains 15 residues. The V gene's germline CDR1 is ENHRY and CDR2 SYGVKD. CDR3: CAISRAGEGTGELFF. CDR3 DNA sequence: TGTGCCATCAGTCGAGCGGGAGAAGGAACCGGGGAGCTGTTTTTT.